The 22 T cell receptor beta chains below all came from one sample that was sequenced in a study of blood T cells in healthy people across ages. Alongside a J-beta primer mix, a sample-barcoded 5' primer served in a second PCR lasting about 7 to 11 cycles. Via MiXCR, TCRdb re-called the 5' RACE reads, giving one row per CDR3 protein. The table records 1,800,000 or so distinct CDR3 sequences, approximately 39% of them present only once. The sequenced sample consisted of blood. Receptor source: a human donor in good health.

The V call is TRBV6-6, the J call TRBJ1-2, with D perhaps matching TRBD1 (6 bases). Per the germline V gene, CDR1 is MNHNY and CDR2 is SVGAGI (reference sequence). Trimming took off 8 bases at V and 3 bases at J, with 16 bases between the two ends. The CDR3 runs to 14 residues. This chain's CDR3 is CASWTRGEDYGYTF. CDR3 in DNA: TGTGCCAGCTGGACCAGGGGAGAAGACTATGGCTACACCTTC.

The V and J genes are TRBV7-2 and TRBJ1-2; D is perhaps TRBD1 (6 bases). V was clipped by 4 bases and J by 8 bases, with 20 bases between them. This CDR3 is 15 amino acids long. CDR1 and CDR2 from the germline V gene are SGHTA and FQGNSA. The CDR3 spells CASSSWGGGSGGYTF. DNA of the CDR3: TGTGCCAGCAGCTCTTGGGGGGGGGGCTCGGGAGGCTACACCTTC.

The chain has TRBV12-3 or TRBV12-4 and TRBJ1-2; the D is unclear. The CDR3 extends over 12 amino acids. The germline V and J ends were trimmed by 6 bases and 6 bases, with 11 bases remaining between them. DNA for the CDR3: TGTGCCAGCAGGCCGGGATTCAATGGCTACACCTTC. It is translated as CASRPGFNGYTF.

The V gene is TRBV12-3 or TRBV12-4, the J gene TRBJ1-5; 7 bases line up with TRBD1. Trimming at V came to 8 bases and at J to 2 bases, leaving 9 bases not matched to a gene. The CDR3 totals 15 residues. The CDR3 bases are TGTGCCAGCCAAAATACAGGGGCGGGCAATCAGCCCCAGCATTTT. This translates into CASQNTGAGNQPQHF.

The chain joins TRBV20-1 to TRBJ2-7; 8 bases match TRBD1. J lost 2 bases, V lost 2 bases, and 14 bases had no gene match. Germline CDR1 DFQATT, CDR2 SNEGSKA (reference sequence). The CDR3 extends over 17 amino acids. Here the CDR3 DNA reads TGCAGTGCTAGAAGGTCTTCCGGACAGGGAACTACCTACGAGCAGTACTTC. Translating gives CSARRSSGQGTTYEQYF.

Ten or more counts support this clonotype. The V gene is TRBV29-1, the J gene TRBJ2-3, with D maybe TRBD1 (5 bases). Germline values: CDR1 SQVTM, CDR2 ANQGSEA. The V gene lost 4 bases and the J gene lost 0 bases, with 5 bases spanning the gap. This CDR3 is 12 amino acids long. The CDR3 here is CSVGQSTDTQYF. The CDR3 coding sequence is TGCAGCGTTGGACAGAGCACAGATACGCAGTATTTT.

There are a few counts of this clonotype. The genes are TRBV7-9 and TRBJ2-5; D is unresolved. Trimming cost V 2 bases and J 5 bases, with 9 bases left between them. Germline lookup yields CDR1 SEHNR and CDR2 FQNEAQ (reference sequence). The CDR3 consists of 13 residues. CDR3 loop: CASSLKFTETQYF. For the CDR3, the DNA is TGTGCCAGCAGCTTAAAGTTCACGGAGACCCAGTACTTC.

For this clonotype: The junction differs from germline at one of its ends, possibly a read error. This rearrangement joins TRBV5-1 to TRBJ1-2; D is perhaps TRBD1 (5 bases). The CDR3 has 14 amino acids. Germline CDR1 SGHRS, CDR2 YFSETQ. The CDR3 coding sequence is TGCGCCAGCAGCCAGGACACCTCTAACTATGGCCACACCTTC. This codes for CASSQDTSNYGHTF. Combining the CDR3 with reference TRBV5-1 and TRBJ1-2 gives the whole variable domain KAGVTQTPRYLIKTRGQQVTLSCSPISGHRSVSWYQQTPGQGLQFLFEYFSETQRNKGNFPGRFSGRQFSNSRSEMNVSTLELGDSALYLCASSQDTSNYGHTFGSGTRLTVV.

As for this clonotype: A much larger clone differs from this one at a single base, so this may be a read error. This chain uses TRBV6-5 with TRBJ1-2; 9 nucleotides match TRBD1. Germline CDR1 and CDR2: MNHEY and SVGAGI. After removal of 6 bases from V and 8 bases from J, the junction contained 10 bases not matched to a gene. The CDR3 length is 14 residues. The CDR3 sequence is CASRSLGQGTGYTF. CDR3 DNA sequence: TGTGCCAGCAGAAGTTTGGGACAGGGTACCGGCTACACCTTC.

V usage is TRBV12-3 or TRBV12-4 and J usage is TRBJ1-1; D not resolved. There are 13 residues in the CDR3. Trimming shortened V by 7 bases and J by 8 bases, and 17 bases separated the two germline ends. CDR3 sequence (DNA): TGTGCCAGCACCCCTGGGAGGAGATTCGAAGCTTTCTTT. Residues: CASTPGRRFEAFF.

This clonotype has at least ten counts. The rearrangement joins TRBV10-3 to TRBJ2-5; 7 nucleotides line up with TRBD1. This CDR3 is built from 12 residues. Germline values: CDR1 ENHRY, CDR2 SYGVKD. V was clipped by 8 bases and J by 5 bases; unmatched bases: 5. CDR3 sequence: CAIRDRGETQYF. The DNA of the CDR3 is TGTGCCATCCGGGACAGAGGGGAGACCCAGTACTTC.

This clonotype has a handful of counts. The genes are TRBV6-5 and TRBJ2-5; D may be TRBD1 or TRBD2 (5 bases each). Trimming left V 2 bases short and J 5 bases short, with 9 bases between. Germline lookup yields CDR1 MNHEY and CDR2 SVGAGI. The CDR3 is 13 amino acids. The CDR3 region has the DNA TGTGCCAGCAGTTACGGAGAGGGGGAGACCCAGTACTTC. It translates to CASSYGEGETQYF.

This clonotype appeared once. The V call is TRBV7-2, the J call TRBJ1-2; no definite D call. Germline V lookup: CDR1 SGHTA, CDR2 FQGNSA. V was cut by 1 base and J by 4 bases, with 13 bases left in between. The CDR3 consists of 15 residues. The CDR3 DNA is TGTGCCAGCAGCTTAGATCGTAGGACTAGCTATGGCTACACCTTC. Amino acid sequence: CASSLDRRTSYGYTF.

This clonotype was found a few times. A junction end diverges from the germline sequence, so it may reflect a read error. The V call is TRBV24-1, the J call TRBJ2-5; 8 nucleotides align to TRBD1. The CDR3 is 15 residues long. Germline-derived CDR1 and CDR2 are KGHDR and SFDVKD. The CDR3 DNA follows: TGTGCCACCAGCGCCGGGACAGGTATCCAAGAAACCCAGTACTTC. It is translated as CATSAGTGIQETQYF.

This clonotype was seen only a few times. This chain joins TRBV6-5 and TRBJ1-2; tentative D call: TRBD1 (5 bases). V lost 4 bases and J 2 bases, leaving 14 bases between the germline ends. Germline CDR1 MNHEY, CDR2 SVGAGI. CDR3 length: 15 amino acids. DNA for the CDR3: TGTGCCAGCAGTTCCACCCGGGACGGAAACTATGGCTACACCTTC. Translated: CASSSTRDGNYGYTF.

The genes are TRBV19 and TRBJ2-7, with D perhaps matching TRBD1 (6 bases). The CDR3 length is 14 residues. The germline gives CDR1 LNHDA, CDR2 SQIVND (reference sequence). Between the trimmed V and J ends, which lost 2 bases and 2 bases, there was a span of 10 bases. CDR3 sequence (DNA): TGTGCCAGTAGTATACGGACAGAACCCTACGAGCAGTACTTC. It encodes CASSIRTEPYEQYF.

This chain connects TRBV13 to TRBJ2-1; TRBD2 matches at 12 bases. The germline V gene has CDR1 PRHDT and CDR2 FYEKMQ (reference sequence). The J segment lost 8 bases and the V segment lost 5 bases, leaving 7 bases of the junction unmatched. CDR3 length equals 15 residues. CDR3 residues: CASSGRLAGEYEQFF. The CDR3 DNA follows: TGTGCCAGCAGCGGGCGACTAGCGGGGGAGTATGAGCAGTTCTTC.

This chain connects TRBV10-3 to TRBJ2-7; D ambiguous. With 11 bases removed from V and 0 bases from J, the gap between germline ends came to 20 bases. Germline V lookup: CDR1 ENHRY, CDR2 SYGVKD. The CDR3 loop spans 15 amino acids. CDR3 in amino acids: CAATPSRRSSYEQYF. In DNA, the CDR3 is TGTGCCGCCACCCCTTCTCGACGTAGCTCCTACGAGCAGTACTTC.

The count of this clonotype is one. V and J are TRBV15 and TRBJ1-5, with a possible D match to TRBD1 (6 bases). V dropped 3 bases and J dropped 0 bases, with 12 bases sitting between them. The CDR3 is 16 amino acids. Germline V gene data show CDR1 as LNHNV and CDR2 as YYDKDF (reference sequence). CDR3 amino acids: CATSSRTVYSNQPQHF. Written as DNA, the CDR3 is TGTGCCACCAGCAGTAGGACAGTCTATAGCAATCAGCCCCAGCATTTT.

V and J are TRBV7-2 and TRBJ2-7; possible D gene TRBD2, 5 bases. Between the trimmed V and J ends, which lost 9 bases and 0 bases, there was a span of 12 bases. CDR1 is SGHTA and CDR2 is FQGNSA in the germline V gene. The CDR3 is made up of 13 amino acids. CDR3 region: CASRFDYSYEQYF. DNA of the CDR3: TGTGCCAGTAGGTTCGACTACTCCTACGAGCAGTACTTC.

In this sample, this clonotype turned up a few times. The rearrangement joins TRBV20-1 to TRBJ2-5, with unresolved D. The V gene lost 4 bases and the J gene lost 1 base, with 7 bases spanning the gap. This CDR3 region has 12 residues. Germline-derived CDR1 and CDR2 are DFQATT and SNEGSKA (reference sequence). The CDR3 coding sequence is TGCAGTGCTATTCAGATCCAAGAGACCCAGTACTTC. It translates to CSAIQIQETQYF.

This clonotype has a single count. This chain joins TRBV24-1 and TRBJ2-3, with no clear D. Trimming took off 1 base at V and 5 bases at J, with 6 bases between the two ends. The CDR3 covers 13 residues. Germline CDR1 KGHDR, CDR2 SFDVKD. The CDR3 loop is CATSDFPRDTQYF. Here the CDR3 DNA reads TGTGCCACCAGTGATTTCCCCAGAGATACGCAGTATTTT.